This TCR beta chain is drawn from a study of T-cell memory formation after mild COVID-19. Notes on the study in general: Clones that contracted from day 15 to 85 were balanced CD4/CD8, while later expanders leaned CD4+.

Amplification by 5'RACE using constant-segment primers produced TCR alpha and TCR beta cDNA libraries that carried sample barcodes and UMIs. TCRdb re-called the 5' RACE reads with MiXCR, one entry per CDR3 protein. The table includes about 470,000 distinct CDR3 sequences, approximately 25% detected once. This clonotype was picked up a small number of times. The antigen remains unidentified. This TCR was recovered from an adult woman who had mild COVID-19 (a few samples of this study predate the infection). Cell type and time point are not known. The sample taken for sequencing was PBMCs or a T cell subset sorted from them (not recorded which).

The CDR3 reads CASSQDVAVRGDTQYF. The CDR3 region has the DNA TGCGCCAGCAGCCAAGATGTGGCGGTGCGGGGAGATACGCAGTATTTT. The rearrangement links TRBV4-3 to TRBJ2-3, with D tentatively TRBD2 (6 bases). V gave up 0 bases and J gave up 5 bases, with 15 bases separating them. Germline values: CDR1 LGHNA, CDR2 YSLEER. There are 16 residues in the CDR3.